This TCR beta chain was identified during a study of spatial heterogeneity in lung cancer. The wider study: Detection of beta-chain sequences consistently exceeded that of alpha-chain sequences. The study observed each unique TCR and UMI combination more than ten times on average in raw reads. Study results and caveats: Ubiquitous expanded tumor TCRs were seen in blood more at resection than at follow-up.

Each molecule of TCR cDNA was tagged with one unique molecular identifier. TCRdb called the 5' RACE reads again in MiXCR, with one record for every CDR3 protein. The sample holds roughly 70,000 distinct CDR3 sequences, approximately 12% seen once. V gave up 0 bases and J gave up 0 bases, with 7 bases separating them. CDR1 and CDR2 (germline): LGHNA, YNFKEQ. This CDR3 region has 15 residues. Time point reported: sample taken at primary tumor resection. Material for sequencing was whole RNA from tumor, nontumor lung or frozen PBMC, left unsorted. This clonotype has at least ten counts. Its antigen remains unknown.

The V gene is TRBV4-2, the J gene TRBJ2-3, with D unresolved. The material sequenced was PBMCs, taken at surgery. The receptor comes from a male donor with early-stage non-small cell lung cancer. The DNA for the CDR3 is TGTGCCAGCAGCCAAGATCCGAGAAGCACAGATACGCAGTATTTT. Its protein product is CASSQDPRSTDTQYF.